These 14 T cell receptor beta chains were all obtained from the same sample, sequenced in a study of shared clonotypes between healthy human individuals. Data came from immunoSEQ multiplex PCR; TCRdb stores just in-frame clones and leaves some out. The data contain more than 1.2 million clones, around 98.5% of them singletons. Sequencing was carried out using naive CD4+ T cells sorted from blood. The subset denotes: CD45RA+ positively selected. Receptor source: a man aged 25 to 45 in good health.

The J gene is TRBJ1-2, the V gene TRBV5-1, with 7 bases fitting TRBD1. CDR1 is SGHRS and CDR2 is YFSETQ in the germline V gene. The CDR3 loop spans 16 amino acids. J lost 2 bases, V lost 0 bases, and 7 bases had no gene match. CDR3 bases: TGCGCCAGCAGCTTGGCCAGGGGACAGAGGAACTATGGCTACACCTTC. It translates to CASSLARGQRNYGYTF. Using reference TRBV5-1 and TRBJ1-2 for the parts outside the CDR3, the full variable domain is KAGVTQTPRYLIKTRGQQVTLSCSPISGHRSVSWYQQTPGQGLQFLFEYFSETQRNKGNFPGRFSGRQFSNSRSEMNVSTLELGDSALYLCASSLARGQRNYGYTFGSGTRLTVV.

As regards this clone: In the same sample, other DNA sequences code for this CDR3. The rearrangement uses TRBV7-2 and TRBJ2-7; D is ambiguous. The CDR3 loop spans 12 amino acids. V was clipped by 5 bases and J by 3 bases, with 8 bases between them. Germline lookup yields CDR1 SGHTA and CDR2 FQGNSA. CDR3 residues: CASSQSSYEQYF. CDR3 nucleotides: TGTGCCAGCAGCCAAAGCAGCTACGAGCAGTACTTC.

The chain recombines TRBV2 with TRBJ2-7, with a weak D call TRBD1 (5 bases). The CDR3 loop spans 13 amino acids. Germline V gene lookup returns CDR1 SNHLY and CDR2 FYNNEI. The V end lost 3 bases, the J end lost 7 bases, and 13 bases lay between the germline ends. The CDR3, as DNA: TGTGCCAGCAGTGACAGGGCCCTGAGGGAGCAGTACTTC. It translates to CASSDRALREQYF.

The genes are TRBV28 and TRBJ2-7; D ambiguous. The CDR3 consists of 16 residues. Trimming stripped 3 bases from V and 3 bases from J, with 18 bases between. CDR1 is MDHEN and CDR2 is SYDVKM in the germline V gene. The CDR3 sequence is CASSFLALDESYEQYF. The CDR3 DNA follows: TGTGCCAGCAGTTTTCTTGCTCTGGACGAGAGCTACGAGCAGTACTTC.

This sequence joins TRBV9 and TRBJ1-3; the D is unclear. The CDR3 runs 15 residues. Germline V gives CDR1 SGDLS, CDR2 YYNGEE. Trimming stripped 1 base from V and 0 bases from J, with 8 bases between. CDR3 in DNA: TGTGCCAGCAGCGTAACCCCTGACTCTGGAAACACCATATATTTT. It encodes CASSVTPDSGNTIYF.

The chain joins TRBV7-6 to TRBJ1-4; perhaps TRBD1 as D (5 bases). Germline CDR1 is SGHVS and CDR2 is FNYEAQ. This CDR3 region has 17 residues. V lost 4 bases and J lost 12, with 27 bases in between. CDR3 protein: CASSSQNHGTTPGELFF. The CDR3 bases are TGTGCCAGCAGCTCCCAAAACCACGGGACGACACCCGGGGAACTGTTTTTT.

The chain has TRBV7-2 and TRBJ2-1; D may be TRBD2 (5 bases). The CDR3 contains 15 residues. Between the trimmed V and J ends, which lost 8 bases and 2 bases, there was a span of 16 bases. Germline-derived CDR1 and CDR2 are SGHTA and FQGNSA. The CDR3 DNA sequence: TGTGCCAGCGGACTTGAAGGTGCCGCCTACAATGAGCAGTTCTTC. As protein: CASGLEGAAYNEQFF. The complete variable domain, with remaining parts taken from reference TRBV7-2 and TRBJ2-1, reads GAGVSQSPSNKVTEKGKDVELRCDPISGHTALYWYRQSLGQGLEFLIYFQGNSAPDKSGLPSDRFSAERTGGSVSTLTIQRTQQEDSAVYLCASGLEGAAYNEQFFGPGTRLTVL.

This chain connects TRBV14 to TRBJ2-7; TRBD1 agrees at 8 bases. Losses at the gene ends were 0 bases for V and 4 bases for J; bases not matched to a gene: 5. This CDR3 comprises 15 residues. Germline V gene data show CDR1 as SGHDN and CDR2 as FVKESK. In nucleotides, the CDR3 is TGTGCCAGCAGCCAAGACGACAGGGGCACTTACGAGCAGTACTTC. Its protein product is CASSQDDRGTYEQYF.

In this sample, this clone turned up once. This rearrangement joins TRBV7-8 to TRBJ2-3, with TRBD2 matching over 7 bases. The CDR3 length is 16 residues. Trimming at V came to 1 base and at J to 1 base, leaving 5 bases not matched to a gene. CDR1 SGHVS and CDR2 FQNEAQ come from the germline V gene. The CDR3 DNA sequence: TGTGCCAGCAGCTTAGTACGGGGGGTTGGCACAGATACGCAGTATTTT. Translation gives CASSLVRGVGTDTQYF.

The chain combines TRBV7-2 with TRBJ2-3; D call uncertain. V gave up 5 bases and J gave up 3 bases, with 15 bases separating them. The CDR3 is 15 residues long. Germline V gene sequence: CDR1 SGHTA, CDR2 FQGNSA. The CDR3 reads CASSPQVTYTDTQYF. CDR3 DNA: TGTGCCAGCAGCCCCCAGGTTACCTATACAGATACGCAGTATTTT.

This chain links TRBV5-4 with TRBJ1-1; 7 bases line up with TRBD1. V was clipped by 4 bases and J by 0 bases; unmatched bases: 3. The CDR3 length is 14 residues. In germline, CDR1 is SGHNT, CDR2 YYREEE (reference sequence). CDR3 region: CASSKTGLNTEAFF. CDR3 bases: TGTGCCAGCAGCAAGACAGGGTTGAACACTGAAGCTTTCTTT.

J is TRBJ2-1 and V is TRBV5-4, with 12 bases aligning to TRBD2. The V segment lost 3 bases and the J segment 5 bases; nucleotides outside the gene matches: 9. Germline assignment: CDR1 SGHNT and CDR2 YYREEE (reference sequence). The length of the CDR3 is 17 residues. The CDR3 DNA is TGTGCCAGCAGCTCCAAGACTAGCGGGAGTAGGAACAATGAGCAGTTCTTC. It yields the protein CASSSKTSGSRNNEQFF.

The V gene is TRBV2, the J gene TRBJ1-4; D not resolved. Trimming stripped 4 bases from V and 3 bases from J, with 9 bases between. This CDR3 spans 14 amino acids. Germline CDR1 is SNHLY and CDR2 is FYNNEI. The CDR3 loop reads CASSAWAANEKLFF. The CDR3 DNA reads TGTGCCAGCAGTGCGTGGGCCGCTAATGAAAAACTGTTTTTT. Full variable domain (missing parts from reference TRBV2 and TRBJ1-4): EPEVTQTPSHQVTQMGQEVILRCVPISNHLYFYWYRQILGQKVEFLVSFYNNEISEKSEIFDDQFSVERPDGSNFTLKIRSTKLEDSAMYFCASSAWAANEKLFFGSGTQLSVL.

The V call is TRBV5-4, the J call TRBJ2-2; 8 nucleotides line up with TRBD2. The ends lost 1 base at V and 3 bases at J; junction bases unmatched: 2. This CDR3 has 15 amino acids. The germline gives CDR1 SGHNT, CDR2 YYREEE (reference sequence). The CDR3 sequence: CASSLPGGDTGELFF. CDR3 coding DNA: TGTGCCAGCAGCTTGCCGGGAGGGGACACCGGGGAGCTGTTTTTT.